This T cell receptor beta chain was documented in a study of blood T cell repertoires in COVID-19. The wider study: The cDNA or gDNA used as material had been derived from T cells, B-cell-depleted T cells, or PBMCs.

Sequencing used immunoSEQ multiplex PCR; TCRdb keeps in-frame clones, though not all of them. The data contain about 200,000 clones, approximately 90% of them singletons. The CDR3 loop spans 14 amino acids. Trimming stripped 7 bases from V and 2 bases from J, with 15 bases between. CDR1 and CDR2 (germline): SGHRS, YFSETQ. The TCR originated in a middle-aged man with active or convalescent COVID-19. This sequence joins TRBV5-1 and TRBJ1-2; tentative D call: TRBD1 (5 bases). The sequenced sample was peripheral blood. Here the CDR3 DNA reads TGCGCCAGCCGACCGACAGAAGTCAACTATGGCTACACCTTC. Amino acids: CASRPTEVNYGYTF.